Sequencing of this TCR beta chain was carried out in a study of blood T cell repertoires in COVID-19. In assigning cohorts, the study relied on participant-reported clinical history. Trimming at V came to 3 bases and at J to 2 bases, leaving 7 bases not matched to a gene. Per the germline V gene, CDR1 is KGHSH and CDR2 is LQKENI. The CDR3 has 17 residues. In the original processing: Cell counts per sample came from amplifying reference gene primers. The method was immunoSEQ multiplex PCR; TCRdb's version includes in-frame clones alone and lacks a portion of them. The DNA was the basis for D and trimming; V, J and clone size are from that table. This sample has 180,000 or so clones, with about 88% found just once.

The clonotype originates from a human donor with acute COVID-19. The donor label of this sample is uncertain. What was sequenced was PBMCs or T cells enriched from blood (not recorded which). The rearrangement links TRBV18 to TRBJ2-3; 11 nucleotides line up with TRBD1. CDR3 sequence reads: CASSPLLGQGATDTQYF. The CDR3, as DNA: TGTGCCAGCTCACCCCTTTTAGGACAGGGGGCCACAGATACGCAGTATTTT.